The rows below give T cell receptor beta chains drawn from one sample of a study of a mutant IDH1 vaccine in newly diagnosed glioma. Produced via immunoSEQ multiplex PCR; TCRdb's table is partial and in-frame only. Of 110,000 or so clones listed, roughly 90% are singletons. Their recognized antigens are unknown. The sample was PBMCs, taken from a glioma patient whose treatment included an IDH1 peptide vaccine. The receptors come from a woman between 50 and 59 years old with glioma. The CDR3 runs from the conserved cysteine through the conserved F or W. A D gene is named only where the DNA matches it firmly. Expanded clones are given a class, and other clones once, few, many or no size at all.

>TRBJ2-1|once|NA|TRBV7-8
TGTGCCAGCAAGGGACTCGGCTACAATGAGCAGTTCTTC
CASKGLGYNEQFF
>TRBJ2-7|NA|NA|TRBV5-1
TGCGCCAGCAGCTTGGTTGAGGGGCACTACGAGCAGTACTTC
CASSLVEGHYEQYF
>TRBJ2-1|NA|NA|TRBV7-7
TGTGCTAGCAGCTTGACAGACGGGAAGGGCCACGAGCAGTTCTTC
CASSLTDGKGHEQFF
>TRBJ1-2|once|NA|TRBV6-5
TGTGCCAGCAGTTACTCGGCAGGGGATGCCTATGGCTACACCTTC
CASSYSAGDAYGYTF
>TRBJ2-4|NA|NA|TRBV6-1
TGTGCCAGCAGTGAAGATCGGGGGGCGGCCAAAAACATTCAGTACTTC
CASSEDRGAAKNIQYF
>TRBJ2-1|NA|NA|TRBV2
TGTGCCAGCAGTAAGACTCCTGAGCAGTTCTTC
CASSKTPEQFF
>TRBJ1-2|few|TRBD1|TRBV5-1
TGCGCCAGCAGCCCCGGGACAGGGGGCTTTGGCTACACCTTC
CASSPGTGGFGYTF
>TRBJ2-1|once|NA|TRBV11-2
TGTGCCAGCAGCTTAGCACAGGGCAACTACAATGAGCAGTTCTTC
CASSLAQGNYNEQFF
>TRBJ2-5|NA|TRBD2|TRBV5-6
TGTGCCAGCAGCGCGGGACTAGCGGGAGGAGTGATCCAAGAGACCCAGTACTTC
CASSAGLAGGVIQETQYF
>TRBJ2-1|NA|NA|TRBV20-1
TGCAGTGCTAGATCCAATGAGCAGTTCTTC
CSARSNEQFF
>TRBJ2-1|NA|NA|TRBV12-5
TGTGCTAGTGGTTTGTCCCTCGGACAGCTAGGAAATGAGCAGTTCTTC
CASGLSLGQLGNEQFF
>TRBJ2-3|once|NA|TRBV28
TGTGCCAGCATGGGACTCACAGATACGCAGTATTTT
CASMGLTDTQYF
>TRBJ2-2|NA|TRBD2|TRBV10-3
TGTGCCATCAGTGGGCTAGCGGAATCGAACACCGGGGAGCTGTTTTTT
CAISGLAESNTGELFF
>TRBJ2-7|few|TRBD2|TRBV7-8
TGTGCCAGCAGCTTAGGACGACTAGCGAGCACCTTC
CASSLGRLASTF
>TRBJ2-1|NA|TRBD2|TRBV6-6
TGTGCCAGCAGCATGGGACTAGCGGGTTACAATGAGCAGTTCTTC
CASSMGLAGYNEQFF
>TRBJ2-2|NA|TRBD2|TRBV6-5
TGTGCCAGCAGTCAACCGGGGAGGGTCCCCGGGGAGCTGTTTTTT
CASSQPGRVPGELFF
>TRBJ1-1|NA|NA|TRBV28
TGTGCCAGCAGCTCCGGGTGGGAGCCTGAAGCTTTCTTT
CASSSGWEPEAFF
>TRBJ1-2|NA|NA|TRBV9
TGTGCCAGCAGCGTAGAGAGCAGAACACACACCTCTAACTATGGCTACACCTTC
CASSVESRTHTSNYGYTF
>TRBJ2-1|NA|NA|TRBV28
TGTGCCAGCAGTTTGGATGATGAGCAGTTCTTC
CASSLDDEQFF
>TRBJ1-5|NA|NA|TRBV9
TGTGCCAGCAGCGTAGATGGGGTTGGCAATCAGCCCCAGCATTTT
CASSVDGVGNQPQHF
>TRBJ1-5|NA|NA|TRBV27
TGTGCCAGCAGAGCCCACAGGACGGGTCAGCCCCAGCATTTT
CASRAHRTGQPQHF
>TRBJ1-2|NA|TRBD1|TRBV6-1
TGTGCCAGCAGTGAAGGGGGGACAGTACGGGGCTACACCTTC
CASSEGGTVRGYTF
>TRBJ1-4|NA|TRBD1|TRBV9
TGTGCCAGCAGCGTTAGGACAGGGGCTAATGAAAAACTGTTTTTT
CASSVRTGANEKLFF